This record covers a single T cell receptor beta chain. This clone was observed a single time. Its antigen target is currently unknown. No much larger clone is present one base from it, and per-base qualities are unavailable. V lost 3 bases and J lost 5 bases; the stretch between them is 17 bases long. Its CDR3 holds 17 amino acids, cysteine through phenylalanine. Only the CDR3 DNA is retained, 51 bases long and in frame from the first base. Thymus tissue was collected as surgical resects that were removed during corrective cardiac surgery. In Finland, the donors were immunologically healthy infants who were having open corrective cardiac surgery for congenital heart defects. Thymocytes were freed from the tissue by mechanical means and kept at -70 degrees C as pellets of roughly 8.5-31 million cells. Genomic DNA was extracted from frozen cell pellets with a QIAsymphony instrument. The source of the sample is a study of human thymus T cells (dated by TCRdb to 2020 to 2022). At the level of the whole study: The study characterized TCR alpha and beta repertoires from about 8 infant thymus samples and a few related peripheral blood samples. Donor ages ranging from roughly 6 to 244 days were recorded, and a handful of male and a couple of female infants were included in the cohort.

The immunoSEQ multiplex PCR assay was used to amplify the TCRB and TCRAD loci from a standardized amount of quality-controlled genomic DNA. The amplicons covered the V(D)J region and were long enough to include the CDR3 and to identify the V and J genes. Through the commercial immunoSEQ service, the amplicons were sequenced on an Illumina platform. For the original study's pipeline: Corrections for primer bias and sequencing errors followed previously described methods, while TCRAD and TCRB definitions were based on the IMGT database. immunoSEQ Analyzer 3.0 and VDJTools were used for repertoire analysis, which covered basic statistics, V/J segment usage, diversity estimates, rarefaction and pairwise overlap. Diversity was estimated with Chao1, ChaoE, Efron-Thisted, Shannon and inverse Simpson indices, and also on datasets down-sampled to the smallest sample. Repertoire overlap was determined by strict matching of CDR3 nucleotide sequence, V gene and J gene, and Jaccard-based multidimensional scaling clustering was applied. Held by TCRdb, this immuneACCESS table contains in-frame sequences only and omits some clones. Under half of the omission traces to an unresolved V gene where checked; the cause of the rest is unknown. V and J calls and clone size are those listed in that table; D and trimming were worked out from the DNA. The sample contains roughly 120,000 clones, 90% to 95% of them found a single time. Around 0.025% of the sample belongs to the ten largest clones.

What the research found in general, with its limitations: On average, about 800,000 unique TCRB clonotypes were obtained from thymus samples, compared with 70,000 to 90,000 from blood samples. The related research reported highly overlapping thymic TCR repertoires among unrelated individuals. Both the thymic and the peripheral blood repertoires appeared to show biased V and J gene segment usage.

The sample comprised thymus tissue. The rearranged segments are TRBV23-1 and TRBJ1-6; the D gene is perhaps TRBD1, from 6 matching bases. TRBV23-1 is placed among ORFs of uncertain function. The source is a boy younger than two with a congenital heart defect but otherwise immunologically healthy. The nucleotides are TGCGCCAGCAGTCACCCTGGAACAGACAGGCATAATTCACCCCTCCACTTT. Its translation reads: CASSHPGTDRHNSPLHF.